A selection of T cell receptor beta chains follows, all from one sample in a study of OX40 agonist ivuxolimab in advanced cancers. The repertoire was sequenced with immunoSEQ multiplex PCR; TCRdb's copy has only in-frame clones and lacks some. This table holds around 80,000 clones, approximately 85% found once. Here the sequenced sample was CD4+ or CD8+ T cells sorted from blood, taken in a trial of the OX40 agonist ivuxolimab. All receptors come from an adult with an advanced solid tumor such as melanoma, head and neck, liver or kidney cancer. CDR3s include the opening cysteine and the closing phenylalanine or tryptophan. D genes are given only for firm matches. Clone sizes are given selectively: once, few, many, or a class where the clone is expanded.

.	TRBV18	TRBJ1-1	.	TGTGCCAGCTCAACCGGGCCAGGAAACACTGAAGCTTTCTTT	CASSTGPGNTEAFF
.	TRBV7-8	TRBJ2-7	.	TGTGCCAGCAGCTTAGTGCGGCGGGCCCCCTACGAGCAGTACTTC	CASSLVRRAPYEQYF
once	TRBV6-6	TRBJ1-5	.	TGTGCCAGCAGTCGGGAGGCCCCCGAGCGGCCCCAGCATTTT	CASSREAPERPQHF
.	TRBV1	TRBJ1-2	.	TGCACCAGCAGCCAGGGGCTGGGGGAGAAGGATGGCTACACCTTC	CTSSQGLGEKDGYTF
.	TRBV5-1	TRBJ2-1	TRBD1	TGCGCCAGTTGCGTGCAAGGGGGCCTCTCCTACAATGAGCAGTTCTTC	CASCVQGGLSYNEQFF
.	TRBV5-5	TRBJ2-3	.	TGTGCCAGCAGCGGCGGGGCCGGAGGGACAGATACGCAGTATTTT	CASSGGAGGTDTQYF
.	TRBV4-2	TRBJ2-3	.	TGTGCCAGCAGCCAAGCTTCATGGGGGGTATTGACGGATACGCAGTATTTT	CASSQASWGVLTDTQYF
.	TRBV6-5	TRBJ1-6	.	TGTGCCAGCAGTTACCGGCAGGGGTGGAATTCACCCCTCCACTTT	CASSYRQGWNSPLHF
.	TRBV7-6	TRBJ2-7	TRBD2	TGTGCCAGCAGCGCCCAGCGGGGGGGCAGCCACGAGCAGTACTTC	CASSAQRGGSHEQYF
.	TRBV1	TRBJ1-6	.	TGCACCACCCCTACCTCCTATAATTCACCCCTCCACTTT	CTTPTSYNSPLHF
.	TRBV10-1	TRBJ2-1	TRBD2	TGCGCCAGCAGTGGGACTAGCCGAGACTACAATGAGCAGTTCTTC	CASSGTSRDYNEQFF
.	TRBV11-2	TRBJ2-1	TRBD2	TGTGCCAGCAGCTTAAGGCTAGCGGGAGTCAATGAGCAGTTCTTC	CASSLRLAGVNEQFF
.	TRBV6-1	TRBJ2-2	.	TGTGCCAGCAGTGAAATATCCATCGGGCGAGTCGGGGAGCTGTTTTTT	CASSEISIGRVGELFF
.	TRBV27	TRBJ1-1	.	TGTGCCAGCAGTGCCCCGACAAGAAGGACCGAAGCTTTCTTT	CASSAPTRRTEAFF
.	TRBV4-1	TRBJ2-7	TRBD2	TGCGCCAGCAGCCAAGAAGGGCGGGGGATAGCCTCCTACGAGCAGTACTTC	CASSQEGRGIASYEQYF
.	TRBV5-4	TRBJ1-2	.	TGTGCCAGCAGCTGGGGGACCGATAACTATGGCTACACCTTC	CASSWGTDNYGYTF
.	TRBV5-1	TRBJ1-4	.	TGCGCCAGCAGCCTGGGGTCGGCAAGGAATGAAAAACTGTTTTTT	CASSLGSARNEKLFF
.	TRBV15	TRBJ1-1	.	TGTGCCACCAGCAGAGATATAAGGGGGGACACTGAAGCTTTCTTT	CATSRDIRGDTEAFF
.	TRBV2	TRBJ1-6	.	TGTGCCAGCAAAATCGAGTTCTCCTATAATTCACCCCTCCACTTT	CASKIEFSYNSPLHF
.	TRBV5-4	TRBJ1-1	TRBD1	TGTGCCAGCAGCCTTGCCGGGGCAGGGGGATCGAACACTGAAGCTTTCTTT	CASSLAGAGGSNTEAFF
.	TRBV10-3	TRBJ2-7	.	TGTGCCATAGGGACCCAAGATACTCTCTACGAGCAGTACTTC	CAIGTQDTLYEQYF
once	TRBV5-1	TRBJ1-3	TRBD1	TGCGCCAGCAGCTACGGACAGGCGAACTCTGGAAACACCATATATTTT	CASSYGQANSGNTIYF
.	TRBV25-1	TRBJ2-1	TRBD1	TGTGCCAGCAGTGGCTACGCAGGGACAGGTTTTAGGAATGAGCAGTTCTTC	CASSGYAGTGFRNEQFF
.	TRBV4-3	TRBJ2-1	.	TGCGCCAGCAGCCTATGGGGGGACTTCTACAATGAGCAGTTCTTC	CASSLWGDFYNEQFF
.	TRBV4-1	TRBJ1-3	.	TGCGCCAGCAGCCAAGCTGAGGGGACTGGAAACACCATATATTTT	CASSQAEGTGNTIYF
.	TRBV7-7	TRBJ1-6	TRBD1	TGTGCCAGCAGCTCAGACAGGGTTCGGAATAATTCACCCCTCCACTTT	CASSSDRVRNNSPLHF
.	TRBV5-1	TRBJ2-2	.	TGCGCCAGCAGCTCCGGGACACCGAACACCGGGGAGCTGTTTTTT	CASSSGTPNTGELFF
.	TRBV28	TRBJ2-2	TRBD1	TGTGCCAGCAGATCCGGGACAGGGGGTTACACCGGGGAGCTGTTTTTT	CASRSGTGGYTGELFF
few	TRBV4-2	TRBJ2-7	.	TGTGCCAGCAGCCAAGATAGGACAGTGTGGGCCGAGCAGTACTTC	CASSQDRTVWAEQYF
.	TRBV11-2	TRBJ2-5	.	TGTGCCAGCAGCGCGCCGCACGGGATCCAAGAGACCCAGTACTTC	CASSAPHGIQETQYF
.	TRBV4-3	TRBJ1-2	.	TGCGCCAGCAGCTTTCAGGGAAATCGAGGCTACACCTTC	CASSFQGNRGYTF
.	TRBV6-6	TRBJ1-1	TRBD1	TGTGCCAGCAGTTACCGACAGGGGAACACTGAAGCTTTCTTT	CASSYRQGNTEAFF
.	TRBV7-6	TRBJ2-6	.	TGTGCCAGCAGTCAAGGACGTTACTCTGGGGCCAACGTCCTGACTTTC	CASSQGRYSGANVLTF
few	TRBV5-4	TRBJ1-2	.	TGTGCCAGCAGCTCTCAGGGTAACTATGGCTACACCTTC	CASSSQGNYGYTF
.	TRBV6-1	TRBJ2-7	.	TGTGCCAGCAAAACCTTCCCCTCCTACGAGCAGTACTTC	CASKTFPSYEQYF
once	TRBV7-2	TRBJ1-1	.	TGTGCCAGCAGCTTAGGTGGTTTCGGTATGAACACTGAAGCTTTCTTT	CASSLGGFGMNTEAFF
few	TRBV4-1	TRBJ1-1	.	TGCGCCAGCAGCCAAGCCCCCAATCTCTGGGGTGAAGCTTTCTTT	CASSQAPNLWGEAFF
.	TRBV27	TRBJ2-7	.	TGTGCCAGCAGTTTACGAGGGTACGAGCAGTACTTC	CASSLRGYEQYF
.	TRBV5-4	TRBJ2-5	.	TGTGCCAGCAGCTTTGGGGAGACCCAGTACTTC	CASSFGETQYF
few	TRBV5-4	TRBJ1-2	TRBD1	TGTGCCAGCAGCCCAATTCCGGGACAGGGATGGAATGGCTACACCTTC	CASSPIPGQGWNGYTF
.	TRBV6-5	TRBJ1-2	.	TGTGCCAGCAAAGAAGGGTTAGACTATGGCTACACCTTC	CASKEGLDYGYTF
once	TRBV19	TRBJ2-7	.	.	CASTSGQGFEQYF
.	TRBV7-8	TRBJ2-5	TRBD2	TGTGCCAGCACCCCCTGGGGGGAGGGATCAGAGACCCAGTACTTC	CASTPWGEGSETQYF
.	TRBV28	TRBJ2-6	.	TGTGCCAGCAGTTTCGGTTCAAAGGGAGGGGCCAACGTCCTGACTTTC	CASSFGSKGGANVLTF
.	TRBV6-1	TRBJ2-1	TRBD1	TGTGCCAGCAGTGACCAACGGGACAGTAGCTCCTACAATGAGCAGTTCTTC	CASSDQRDSSSYNEQFF
.	TRBV11-2	TRBJ2-1	.	TGTGCCAGCAGCGCAATGAAGGGGCTAGCTGGTGAGCAGTTCTTC	CASSAMKGLAGEQFF
.	TRBV27	TRBJ2-3	.	TGTGCCAGCAGTCCGAGTAGCGGCTATACGCAGTATTTT	CASSPSSGYTQYF
.	TRBV25-1	TRBJ2-3	TRBD2	TGTGCCAGCAGTGACCGCGGGGGTGCCAGGACAGATACGCAGTATTTT	CASSDRGGARTDTQYF
.	TRBV28	TRBJ2-7	.	TGTGCCAGCAGCGGTGCCGGGATTTCCTTCCACGAGCAGTACTTC	CASSGAGISFHEQYF
.	TRBV19	TRBJ1-2	TRBD1	TGTGCCAGTAGTAGACAGGGAACAGGCTACACCTTC	CASSRQGTGYTF
.	TRBV7-2	TRBJ1-4	TRBD1	TGTGCCAGCAGCTTAAGACAGGGAAATAATGAAAAACTGTTTTTT	CASSLRQGNNEKLFF
once	TRBV29-1	TRBJ1-1	.	TGCAGCGTGTGGAGGGGGATTAACACTGAAGCTTTCTTT	CSVWRGINTEAFF